This TCR beta chain was documented in a study of cytomegalovirus exposure and HLA in healthy donors. About the study: The 120 or so validation repertoires used a platform that matched the one used for the 600 to 750 first-cohort repertoires, as a later analysis reported.

V shed 1 base and J 2 bases; nucleotides not matched to a gene: 8. Germline V gives CDR1 LNHNV, CDR2 YYDKDF (reference sequence). This CDR3 is 17 amino acids long. Assay: immunoSEQ multiplex PCR; the TCRdb copy retains only in-frame clones and omits some. The sample lists about 150,000 clones, just over 90% occurring once. Separation from the approximately 670-subject first cohort characterized the approximately 130-subject validation cohort, to which the donors belonged. About this clone: The antigen remains unidentified.

Overall study findings and caveats: The listing of 150 or so TCR beta chains classed them as cytomegalovirus-associated.

The gene calls are TRBV15 and TRBJ2-5; 9 bases match TRBD1. This sequence originates from a man aged 18 to 29 in good health and CMV-seronegative. Sequenced: PBMCs. The CDR3 loop is CATSRATGGLGQETQYF. For the CDR3, the DNA is TGTGCCACCAGCAGAGCAACAGGGGGCTTGGGGCAAGAGACCCAGTACTTC.